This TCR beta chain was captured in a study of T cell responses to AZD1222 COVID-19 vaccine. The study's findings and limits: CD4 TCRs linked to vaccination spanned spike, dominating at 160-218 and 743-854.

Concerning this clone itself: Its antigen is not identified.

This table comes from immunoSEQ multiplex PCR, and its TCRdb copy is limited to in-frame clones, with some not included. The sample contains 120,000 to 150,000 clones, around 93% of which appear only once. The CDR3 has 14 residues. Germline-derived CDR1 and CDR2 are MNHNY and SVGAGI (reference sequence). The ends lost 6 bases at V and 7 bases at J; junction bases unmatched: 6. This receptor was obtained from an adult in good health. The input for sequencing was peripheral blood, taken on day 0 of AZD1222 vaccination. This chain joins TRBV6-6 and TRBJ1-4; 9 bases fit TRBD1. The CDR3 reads CASSTDRGIEKLFF. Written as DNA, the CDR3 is TGTGCCAGCAGCACGGACAGGGGAATTGAAAAACTGTTTTTT.